The T cell receptor beta chain under discussion was sequenced for a study of blood T cell repertoires in COVID-19. Study-wide background: Samples of COVID-19 (acute and convalescent) were obtained from the United States, Italy and Spain.

Each recovered donor of Cohort 3 presented with two negative PCRs, clearance, or symptom resolution. Sequenced by immunoSEQ multiplex PCR; TCRdb stores in-frame clones only, minus some. The data show 490,000 or so clones, with around 87% seen just once and 1.8% held by the top ten. The TCR was taken from a woman aged 40 to 50 who had recovered from COVID-19. Sequencing was carried out using PBMCs or T cells enriched from blood (not recorded which).

The CDR3 region is CASSTGGNEQFF. Here the CDR3 DNA reads TGTGCCAGCAGTACAGGAGGGAATGAGCAGTTCTTC. The chain is built from TRBV11-3 and TRBJ2-1, with D perhaps TRBD2 (6 bases). The CDR3 has 12 amino acids. Trimming removed 6 bases from V and 7 bases from J, with 10 bases in between. Per germline, CDR1 SGHNT and CDR2 YENEEA. The variable domain in full, with the rest retrieved from reference TRBV11-3 and TRBJ2-1, is EAGVVQSPRYKIIEKKQPVAFWCNPISGHNTLYWYLQNLGQGPELLIRYENEEAVDDSQLPKDRFSAERLKGVDSTLKIQPAELGDSAVYLCASSTGGNEQFFGPGTRLTVL.